The present T cell receptor beta chain was sequenced within a study of blood T cell repertoires in COVID-19 (TCRdb year 2020). Describing the broader study: Samples from collaborators originated in the United States, Italy and Spain and spanned both the acute and convalescent phases of COVID-19. The material from the prospective study consisted of cDNA or gDNA derived from T cells, B-cell-depleted T cells, or PBMCs. Deeply sampled blood TCRbeta repertoires from subjects exposed to, actively infected with, or recovered from COVID-19 were included in the dataset. The repertoires were released in a freely available public database meant as a resource for research on the immune response to SARS-CoV-2. The samples were drawn from two sources: the first 160 participants of the ongoing ImmuneRACE study, and fewer than 1,500 subjects contributed by 6 global collaborators. A de-identified subject ID, COVID-19 status, age in years and sex were almost always included in the sample metadata. Where HLA class I and class II types were available, the types were taken from metadata supplied by the sample provider, not from assay-based typing.

Each collaborating institution followed its own protocols to collect whole blood in K2EDTA tubes. Collaborator samples were shipped for TCRbeta analysis as frozen whole blood, isolated PBMCs, or DNA extracted from either sample type. Worth noting for this clone: Its recognized antigen is unknown. There are no base qualities to consult, and no much larger clone falls within one base.

The CDR3, from cysteine to phenylalanine, totals 16 residues. The only DNA kept is the CDR3, 48 bases in frame from the first base. CDR1 and CDR2, per the germline V gene (reference sequence), are SGHNT and YYREEE. Unmatched junction bases come to 3, with V trimmed by 4 bases and J by 2 bases. The full study reports these points: The amount of clinical and demographic metadata varied by source and participant and was provided uncurated.

TCRbeta CDR3 regions were amplified from genomic DNA by means of the immunoSEQ Assay, a bias-controlled multiplex PCR. The original methods were these. Within the assay, amplification of reference gene primers was used to estimate how many nucleated cells each sample contained. Sequence reads were collapsed and filtered to measure the absolute abundance of every unique TCRbeta CDR3 rearrangement. Productive Simpson clonality was computed per sample as the square root of Simpson's diversity index over productive rearrangements. TCRdb provides this immuneACCESS table in a form limited to in-frame rearrangements. Some clones are lacking; in checked studies, under half of them reflect an unresolved V gene, and why the rest are absent is not known. The DNA was the basis for D and trimming; V, J and clone size are from that table. In all, the sample holds 130,000 or so clones, and around 84% of those were seen once. The ten largest make up 8.2% of the sample.

The rearrangement combines TRBV5-4 with TRBJ2-5; 15 middle bases align to TRBD2. Sample: peripheral blood. This TCR derives from a woman aged 60-75 years with acute or convalescent COVID-19. DNA sequence: TGTGCCAGCAGCGCCGGACTAGCGGGGGGGCAAGAGACCCAGTACTTC. Its amino acids are CASSAGLAGGQETQYF.